One sample yielded the 32 T cell receptor beta chains listed below, sequenced in a study of blood T cell repertoires in COVID-19. Method: immunoSEQ multiplex PCR; TCRdb's copy keeps in-frame clones and lacks some. The sample has over 200,000 clones, about 86% seen once. The sample consisted of peripheral blood. The receptors were gathered from a woman between 50 and 59 years old with acute or convalescent COVID-19.

CDR3 in amino acids: CASSVEMRSSGEQFF. CDR3 DNA: TGTGCCAGCAGCGTAGAGATGAGATCCTCCGGTGAGCAGTTCTTC. This rearrangement joins TRBV9 to TRBJ2-1, with no clear D. The V end lost 0 bases, the J end lost 9 bases, and 16 bases lay between the germline ends. The CDR3 is made up of 15 amino acids. Germline CDR1 reads SGDLS; CDR2 reads YYNGEE.

The chain employs TRBV20-1 and TRBJ2-1, with D possibly TRBD2 on 6 matching bases. The V gene's germline CDR1 is DFQATT and CDR2 SNEGSKA (reference sequence). The CDR3 is made up of 14 amino acids. The V end was cut by 3 bases, the J end by 4 bases, with 13 bases between. CDR3 amino acids: CSASSLASYNEQFF. The CDR3 nucleotides read TGCAGTGCTAGTTCCCTAGCGAGTTACAATGAGCAGTTCTTC.

The gene calls are TRBV7-8 and TRBJ2-2; D call uncertain. CDR3 size: 15 residues. Per germline, CDR1 SGHVS and CDR2 FQNEAQ. With 3 bases removed from V and 0 bases from J, the gap between germline ends came to 8 bases. CDR3 region: CASSFLGPNTGELFF. The DNA for the CDR3 is TGTGCCAGCAGCTTCCTGGGCCCGAACACCGGGGAGCTGTTTTTT. The full variable domain, in which reference TRBV7-8 and TRBJ2-2 provide the parts outside the CDR3, is GAGVSQSPRYKVAKRGQDVALRCDPISGHVSLFWYQQALGQGPEFLTYFQNEAQLDKSGLPSDRFFAERPEGSVSTLKIQRTQQEDSAVYLCASSFLGPNTGELFFGEGSRLTVL.

This rearrangement joins TRBV7-8 to TRBJ2-3; D remains ambiguous. The ends were cut back, 3 bases at V and 0 bases at J, with 7 bases in the middle. Per germline, CDR1 SGHVS and CDR2 FQNEAQ. The CDR3 consists of 14 residues. Written as DNA, the CDR3 is TGTGCCAGCAGCTTGGCCGGGAGCACAGATACGCAGTATTTT. Translating it yields CASSLAGSTDTQYF.

The rearrangement uses TRBV28 and TRBJ1-5, with D perhaps matching TRBD1 (5 bases). CDR3 length: 16 residues. Trimming pared 5 bases from V and 4 bases from J, leaving 18 bases between. Germline CDR1 and CDR2: MDHEN and SYDVKM. CDR3 residues: CASSSPGVRENQPQHF. The CDR3 coding sequence is TGTGCCAGCAGTAGCCCGGGGGTGAGAGAGAATCAGCCCCAGCATTTT.

The V call is TRBV18, the J call TRBJ1-2; D is unresolved. The germline V gene encodes CDR1 KGHSH and CDR2 LQKENI. V dropped 3 bases and J dropped 7 bases, with 18 bases sitting between them. The CDR3 contains 15 residues. The CDR3 reads CASSPTYARLSGYTF. The CDR3 DNA is TGTGCCAGCTCACCGACGTATGCTAGGTTGTCTGGCTACACCTTC.

This clone was seen more than once but under ten times. This CDR3 reads CASSPAAGDNQPQHF. The DNA for the CDR3 is TGCGCCAGCAGCCCCGCCGCGGGGGACAATCAGCCCCAGCATTTT. The chain employs TRBV4-1 and TRBJ1-5; possible D gene TRBD1, 5 bases. The V gene's germline CDR1 is MGHRA and CDR2 YSYEKL. V was pared by 4 bases and J by 3 bases, with 13 bases between. This CDR3 contains 15 residues.

This clone was observed once. This rearrangement joins TRBV2 to TRBJ2-7; a weak D match, TRBD1 (5 bases). V was pared by 1 base and J by 1 base, with 8 bases between. Germline CDR1 reads SNHLY; CDR2 reads FYNNEI. This CDR3 is 14 amino acids long. CDR3 in amino acids: CASSEGTNSYEQYF. CDR3 nucleotides: TGTGCCAGCAGTGAAGGGACAAATTCCTACGAGCAGTACTTC.

The chain carries TRBV24-1 and TRBJ2-1; D call uncertain. Per germline, CDR1 KGHDR and CDR2 SFDVKD. This CDR3 comprises 13 residues. Trimming removed 4 bases from V and 6 bases from J, with 9 bases in between. CDR3 sequence (DNA): TGTGCCACCAGTGACCTTAAGCGCAATGAGCAGTTCTTC. This codes for CATSDLKRNEQFF.

This chain links TRBV20-1 with TRBJ1-2; weak D call: TRBD1 (5 bases). This CDR3 has 10 residues. V lost 6 bases, J lost 9 bases, and 11 bases lay in between. Germline CDR1 and CDR2: DFQATT and SNEGSKA (reference sequence). The CDR3 sequence is CSAQGLSYTF. The CDR3 bases are TGCAGTGCGCAGGGTCTGAGCTACACCTTC.

The chain recombines TRBV28 with TRBJ1-6; no reliable D call. CDR1 and CDR2 from the germline V gene are MDHEN and SYDVKM. The V end lost 5 bases, the J end lost 10 bases, and 15 bases lay between the germline ends. The CDR3 length is 14 residues. CDR3 coding DNA: TGTGCCAGCAGTCGGCTGGAGGGAGGGTCACCCCTCCACTTT. Protein: CASSRLEGGSPLHF.

The chain recombines TRBV14 with TRBJ2-2, with 8 bases matching TRBD2. Germline values: CDR1 SGHDN, CDR2 FVKESK. With 3 bases clipped from V and 5 bases from J, the junction kept 8 bases outside the gene matches. This CDR3 has 16 residues. CDR3 nucleotide sequence: TGTGCCAGCAGCCAGCCCGGGACTAGTGGAACCGGGGAGCTGTTTTTT. It codes for CASSQPGTSGTGELFF.

The gene calls are TRBV28 and TRBJ2-2; TRBD1 matches at 9 bases. Germline assignment: CDR1 MDHEN and CDR2 SYDVKM. This CDR3 has 15 amino acids. V lost 7 bases and J lost 3; bases outside the gene matches: 6. The CDR3 sequence is CASTPGQGYTGELFF. The DNA for the CDR3 is TGTGCCAGCACCCCGGGACAGGGTTACACCGGGGAGCTGTTTTTT.

In DNA form, the CDR3 reads TGTGCCAGCAGCTTAACAAGCGGAGGGGCGGATACGCAGTATTTT. This sequence encodes CASSLTSGGADTQYF. The chain links TRBV7-3 to TRBJ2-3, with a possible D match to TRBD2 (6 bases). Germline V lookup: CDR1 SGHTA, CDR2 FQGTGA. The V and J ends lost 0 bases and 6 bases respectively, with 13 bases between them. The CDR3 is 15 residues long. The whole variable domain, filled in from reference TRBV7-3 and TRBJ2-3, reads GAGVSQTPSNKVTEKGKYVELRCDPISGHTALYWYRQSLGQGPEFLIYFQGTGAADDSGLPNDRFFAVRPEGSVSTLKIQRTERGDSAVYLCASSLTSGGADTQYFGPGTRLTVL.

In regard to this clone: The junction departs from the called germline gene at one end, perhaps through a read error. The chain employs TRBV30 and TRBJ1-2; D is perhaps TRBD1 (6 bases). Germline V lookup: CDR1 GTSNPN, CDR2 SVGIG (reference sequence). This CDR3 contains 14 residues. Written as DNA, the CDR3 is TGTGCCTGGAGTGTACGCCAGGGGCCCAGAAGGGGTAACTTC. It specifies CAWSVRQGPRRGNF.

This chain uses TRBV5-1 with TRBJ2-7; D is ambiguous. This CDR3 has 14 residues. Trimming pared 0 bases from V and 3 bases from J, leaving 10 bases between. From germline, CDR1 is SGHRS and CDR2 YFSETQ. The CDR3 sequence is CASSLARRSYEQYF. The CDR3 DNA sequence: TGCGCCAGCAGCTTGGCTCGTAGGAGCTACGAGCAGTACTTC. The whole variable domain, remainder taken from reference TRBV5-1 and TRBJ2-7, is KAGVTQTPRYLIKTRGQQVTLSCSPISGHRSVSWYQQTPGQGLQFLFEYFSETQRNKGNFPGRFSGRQFSNSRSEMNVSTLELGDSALYLCASSLARRSYEQYFGPGTRLTVT.

This chain uses TRBV7-2 with TRBJ2-5, with 9 bases lining up with TRBD1. The CDR3 sequence is 14 residues long. J lost 5 bases, V lost 7 bases, and 8 bases had no gene match. Germline V gene sequence: CDR1 SGHTA, CDR2 FQGNSA. The CDR3 spells CASTRDRVSETQYF. The CDR3 nucleotides are TGTGCCAGCACCCGGGACAGGGTATCGGAGACCCAGTACTTC. Complete variable domain (other parts from reference TRBV7-2 and TRBJ2-5): GAGVSQSPSNKVTEKGKDVELRCDPISGHTALYWYRQSLGQGLEFLIYFQGNSAPDKSGLPSDRFSAERTGGSVSTLTIQRTQQEDSAVYLCASTRDRVSETQYFGPGTRLLVL.

The chain links TRBV12-3 or TRBV12-4 to TRBJ1-1; D uncertain. This CDR3 region has 12 residues. The V and J ends lost 3 bases and 6 bases respectively, with 8 bases between them. The CDR3 DNA is TGTGCCAGCAGTTTGGAGGCCGCTGAAGCTTTCTTT. It is translated as CASSLEAAEAFF.

The chain couples TRBV7-8 to TRBJ2-5; tentative D call: TRBD2 (6 bases). The V gene's germline CDR1 is SGHVS and CDR2 FQNEAQ. V lost 1 base and J 0 bases, leaving 12 bases between the germline ends. The CDR3 extends over 16 amino acids. The chain's CDR3 is CASSLEVRDYQETQYF. For the CDR3, the DNA is TGTGCCAGCAGCTTAGAGGTCCGGGACTACCAAGAGACCCAGTACTTC.

In its sample, this clone was seen a few times. The genes are TRBV24-1 and TRBJ1-1; 10 bases are shared with TRBD1. J was trimmed by 2 bases and V by 8 bases; bases with no gene match: 7. Germline V gene sequence: CDR1 KGHDR, CDR2 SFDVKD. CDR3 size: 15 residues. CDR3 DNA: TGTGCCACCATGACAGGGGGCGCGGGTAACACTGAAGCTTTCTTT. Its protein is CATMTGGAGNTEAFF.

This sequence joins TRBV7-8 and TRBJ1-1; maybe TRBD1 (6 bases). This CDR3 is 12 amino acids long. Germline V gene lookup returns CDR1 SGHVS and CDR2 FQNEAQ. Trimming cost V 1 base and J 9 bases, with 9 bases left between them. This chain's CDR3 is CASSLGTGKAFF. Here the CDR3 DNA reads TGTGCCAGCAGCTTAGGTACAGGGAAAGCTTTCTTT.

The J gene is TRBJ2-2, the V gene TRBV2; a possible D gene is TRBD2 (6 bases). CDR1 and CDR2 from the germline V gene are SNHLY and FYNNEI. Between the trimmed V and J ends, which lost 3 bases and 4 bases, there was a span of 9 bases. The CDR3 consists of 14 residues. CDR3 protein: CASSDGRGTGELFF. CDR3 bases: TGTGCCAGCAGTGACGGGAGAGGCACCGGGGAGCTGTTTTTT.

The J gene is TRBJ2-2, the V gene TRBV5-1, with 8 nucleotides matching TRBD2. The CDR3 totals 17 residues. Trimming took 4 bases from V and 2 from J; bases not matched to a gene: 10. Germline CDR1 is SGHRS and CDR2 is YFSETQ. CDR3 sequence: CASSGRTSRLNTGELFF. CDR3 sequence (DNA): TGCGCCAGCAGCGGTAGGACTAGCAGACTCAACACCGGGGAGCTGTTTTTT.

The chain recombines TRBV29-1 with TRBJ1-1; the D gene is possibly TRBD1 (6 bases). Germline V CDR1 and CDR2: SQVTM, ANQGSEA. V was trimmed by 3 bases and J by 9 bases, leaving 29 bases between them. CDR3 length: 17 residues. CDR3 DNA sequence: TGCAGCGTTGATGGGGGGGCGGGAGCGGAATCGCGCAGTCAAGCTTTCTTT. Residues: CSVDGGAGAESRSQAFF.

The V gene is TRBV28, the J gene TRBJ1-1; the D is unclear. CDR3 length: 12 amino acids. V was pared by 6 bases and J by 3 bases, with 8 bases between. Per germline, CDR1 MDHEN and CDR2 SYDVKM. CDR3 DNA sequence: TGTGCCAGCAGAACGCTACACACTGAAGCTTTCTTT. Its protein is CASRTLHTEAFF.

CDR3: CASRRQSSYEQYF. Written as DNA, the CDR3 is TGTGCCAGCAGGAGACAGAGCTCCTACGAGCAGTACTTC. The chain is built from TRBV27 and TRBJ2-7, with a possible D match to TRBD1 (5 bases). From germline, CDR1 is MNHEY and CDR2 SMNVEV (reference sequence). This CDR3 region has 13 residues. Trimming pared 6 bases from V and 0 bases from J, leaving 9 bases between.

The rearrangement joins TRBV29-1 to TRBJ1-1; weak D call: TRBD1 (6 bases). Germline CDR1 SQVTM, CDR2 ANQGSEA. Between the trimmed V and J ends, which lost 8 bases and 4 bases, there was a span of 20 bases. The CDR3 covers 14 residues. The CDR3 bases are TGCAGCTTTTCAGGGGCGGTTAGTAGCACTGAAGCTTTCTTT. Its protein product is CSFSGAVSSTEAFF.

V usage is TRBV11-2 and J usage is TRBJ2-2; D ambiguous. This CDR3 region has 14 residues. Looked up from germline, CDR1 is SGHAT and CDR2 is FQNNGV. The V end lost 0 bases, the J end lost 1 base, and 3 bases lay between the germline ends. In DNA form, the CDR3 reads TGTGCCAGCAGCTTAGAGCGGAACACCGGGGAGCTGTTTTTT. Translated: CASSLERNTGELFF.

This chain links TRBV14 with TRBJ2-7, with TRBD2 matching 12 bases. Germline-derived CDR1 and CDR2 are SGHDN and FVKESK. This CDR3 has 16 amino acids. V lost 2 bases and J lost 3; bases outside the gene matches: 5. The CDR3 DNA is TGTGCCAGCAGCCAATTCCCGGGACTAGCGGGCTACGAGCAGTACTTC. Protein: CASSQFPGLAGYEQYF.

The chain couples TRBV14 to TRBJ1-6; D is undetermined. From germline, CDR1 is SGHDN and CDR2 FVKESK. The CDR3 sequence is 14 residues long. Trimming removed 3 bases from V and 7 bases from J, with 10 bases in between. CDR3 coding DNA: TGTGCCAGCAGCCAGTACCTAATGAATTCACCCCTCCACTTT. Its translation: CASSQYLMNSPLHF.

This clone was seen repeatedly, ten times or more. This chain connects TRBV5-1 to TRBJ2-2; D not certain. This CDR3 spans 15 amino acids. Germline V CDR1 and CDR2: SGHRS, YFSETQ. V shed 7 bases and J shed 7 bases, with 20 bases lying between them. Here the CDR3 reads CASAVVLGLGGELFF. CDR3 DNA: TGCGCCAGCGCAGTTGTTCTAGGCCTCGGCGGGGAGCTGTTTTTT.

V gene TRBV10-3 combines with J gene TRBJ2-3; 10 nucleotides agree with TRBD2. CDR3 size: 18 residues. The J segment lost 0 bases and the V segment lost 3 bases, leaving 9 bases of the junction unmatched. CDR1 is ENHRY, CDR2 SYGVKD, per germline. CDR3 residues: CAISDHLLAGASTDTQYF. CDR3 coding DNA: TGTGCCATCAGTGACCATCTCCTAGCGGGGGCAAGCACAGATACGCAGTATTTT.